This T cell receptor (beta chain) was captured in a study of tumor and adjacent non-tumor tissue in lung cancer. At the level of the study: Histology: 12 adenocarcinoma, a couple of squamous cell carcinoma, 1 small cell lung cancer. On average, productive TCRbeta reads reached some 4.2 million per sample. Findings and caveats of the study: Top 100 clones took a larger repertoire share in normal lung.

Note on this clonotype: What it binds is unknown.

CDR3 length: 14 amino acids. Germline CDR1 and CDR2: MDHEN and SYDVKM. This sample's RNA came from whole unsorted tissue. Chemotherapy-naive patients with new lung cancer underwent thoracic surgery in China, August–late 2014. The library came from three nested PCR rounds adapted from ARM-PCR protocols. Using its own MiXCR run on the multiplex PCR reads, TCRdb lists one record per CDR3 protein. The profile shows around 71,000 distinct CDR3 sequences, 55% to 80% of them singletons. Sequenced: lung tumor tissue. This sequence was found in a woman between 40 and 50 years old with non-small cell lung cancer. The rearrangement uses TRBV28 and TRBJ1-5; the D gene is possibly TRBD1 (6 bases). Here the CDR3 reads CTSALAGATQPQHF. The CDR3, as DNA: TGTACTAGCGCCCTCGCAGGGGCTACTCAGCCCCAGCATTTT. Drawing the rest from reference TRBV28 and TRBJ1-5, the complete variable domain is DVKVTQSSRYLVKRTGEKVFLECVQDMDHENMFWYRQDPGLGLRLIYFSYDVKMKEKGDIPEGYSVSREKKERFSLILESASTNQTSMYLCTSALAGATQPQHFGDGTRLSIL.